This is a list of T cell receptor beta chains from one sample in a study of T-cell reconstitution after alpha-beta-depleted transplantation in children. Each CDR3 protein gets one entry after TCRdb re-called the PCR reads with MiXCR. This table holds around 700,000 distinct CDR3 sequences, 10% to 15% found once. The starting material was PBMCs, obtained before TCRalphabeta/CD19-depleted stem cell transplant. All receptors come from a girl aged 2 to 9 with congenital amegakaryocytic thrombocytopenia, due to receive a stem cell transplant. Each CDR3 is given with its conserved first and last residue. A D gene is named only where the DNA matches it firmly. Clone size is shown for a subset of rows, as once, few, many or a class of expanded clone.

>TRBV12-3/TRBV12-4|many|.|TRBJ2-5
CASTQTVQETQYF
TGTGCCAGCACGCAGACGGTGCAAGAGACCCAGTACTTC
>TRBV12-3/TRBV12-4|once|.|TRBJ1-2
CASSFKGHGYTF
TGTGCCAGCAGTTTTAAAGGACATGGCTACACCTTC
>TRBV5-1|.|TRBD1|TRBJ2-1
CASSNRGQYNEQFF
TGCGCCAGCAGCAACAGGGGGCAGTACAATGAGCAGTTCTTC
>TRBV20-1|.|.|TRBJ2-7
CSARALDSFFEQYF
TGCAGTGCTAGAGCCCTGGACAGCTTTTTCGAGCAGTACTTC
>TRBV20-1|many|.|TRBJ2-5
CSAGWTAGETQYF
TGCAGTGCGGGGTGGACGGCAGGAGAGACCCAGTACTTC
>TRBV5-1|many|.|TRBJ1-2
CASSFGFRRGGYTF
TGCGCCAGCAGCTTTGGTTTTCGCCGAGGGGGCTACACCTTC
>TRBV20-1|many|TRBD1|TRBJ2-3
CSARPIWGTGGTDTQYF
TGCAGTGCCCGCCCGATTTGGGGGACAGGGGGAACAGATACGCAGTATTTT
>TRBV10-3|few|.|TRBJ2-1
CAISESPLRSSYNEQFF
TGTGCCATCAGTGAGTCTCCCCTAAGAAGCTCCTACAATGAGCAGTTCTTC
>TRBV7-3|many|TRBD2|TRBJ2-1
CASSLMALAGISYNEQFF
TGTGCCAGCAGCTTAATGGCCCTAGCGGGGATTTCCTACAATGAGCAGTTCTTC
>TRBV7-9|many|.|TRBJ1-1
CASSLDLVGAFF
TGTGCCAGCAGCTTAGATTTAGTCGGAGCTTTCTTT
>TRBV7-6|many|TRBD1|TRBJ2-7
CASSLEGRTGTYEQYF
TGTGCCAGCAGCTTAGAAGGCCGGACAGGGACCTACGAGCAGTACTTC
>TRBV7-9|.|.|TRBJ1-3
CASSTTGNTIYF
TGTGCCAGCAGCACGACAGGAAACACCATATATTTT
>TRBV4-1|many|.|TRBJ2-1
CASSQADPSYNEQFF
TGCGCCAGCAGCCAAGCAGATCCCTCCTACAATGAGCAGTTCTTC
>TRBV7-6|many|.|TRBJ1-1
CASSSGAAMGTEAFF
TGTGCCAGCAGCTCCGGGGCAGCGATGGGTACTGAAGCTTTCTTT
>TRBV3-1|few|TRBD1|TRBJ1-1
CASSPFWTGDPEAFF
TGTGCCAGCAGCCCCTTTTGGACAGGGGACCCCGAAGCTTTCTTT
>TRBV10-2|few|TRBD1|TRBJ2-5
CASSEPGQGLRMRETQYF
TGCGCCAGCAGCGAACCGGGACAGGGACTCCGTATGCGGGAGACCCAGTACTTC
>TRBV20-1|many|.|TRBJ1-2
CSASRGQGYGYTF
TGCAGTGCTAGTCGGGGGCAAGGCTATGGCTACACCTTC
>TRBV4-1|few|.|TRBJ1-3
CASSRVAGGNTIYF
TGCGCCAGCAGCCGAGTGGCTGGAGGAAACACCATATATTTT
>TRBV20-1|many|.|TRBJ2-2
CSASQGTGELFF
TGCAGTGCTAGCCAAGGGACCGGGGAGCTGTTTTTT
>TRBV5-1|many|.|TRBJ2-5
CASMLGAVQETQYF
TGCGCCAGCATGTTAGGGGCAGTCCAAGAGACCCAGTACTTC
>TRBV20-1|many|.|TRBJ2-7
CSARVQGYSYEQYF
TGCAGTGCTAGAGTACAGGGATATTCCTACGAGCAGTACTTC
>TRBV15|few|.|TRBJ2-2
CATTAGRSTGELFF
TGTGCCACCACCGCGGGACGCTCGACCGGGGAGCTGTTTTTT
>TRBV19|.|.|TRBJ2-5
CASSDFPERLQETQYF
TGTGCCAGTAGTGATTTCCCGGAACGTCTCCAAGAGACCCAGTACTTC
>TRBV5-1|many|TRBD2|TRBJ2-1
CASTEREAGNEQFF
TGCGCCAGCACAGAACGGGAGGCGGGCAATGAGCAGTTCTTC
>TRBV30|few|.|TRBJ2-1
CAWSVHHPNNEQFF
TGTGCCTGGAGTGTACACCACCCAAACAATGAGCAGTTCTTC
>TRBV7-8|few|TRBD1|TRBJ1-1
CASILTGGAKTEAFF
TGTGCCAGCATCCTGACAGGGGGCGCGAAAACTGAAGCTTTCTTT
>TRBV14|many|TRBD2|TRBJ2-5
CASSRSRTRRETQYF
TGTGCCAGCAGCCGCTCGAGGACTAGAAGAGAGACCCAGTACTTC
>TRBV5-5|.|TRBD2|TRBJ2-4
CASSPSGLAKNIQYF
TGTGCCAGCAGCCCTAGCGGTCTAGCCAAAAACATTCAGTACTTC
>TRBV6-5|.|TRBD2|TRBJ2-3
CASSYSAVGSGSFDTQYF
TGTGCCAGCAGTTACTCTGCCGTCGGTAGCGGGAGTTTTGATACGCAGTATTTT
>TRBV6-2/TRBV6-3|few|.|TRBJ2-3
CASSSGLYTQYF
TGTGCCAGCAGCTCCGGACTGTATACGCAGTATTTT
>TRBV5-1|many|.|TRBJ2-4
CASSLQGQRGNIQYF
TGCGCCAGCAGCTTACAGGGTCAGCGGGGAAACATTCAGTACTTC
>TRBV21-1|many|.|TRBJ2-7
CASSKIWTGWREQYF
TGTGCCAGCAGCAAAATTTGGACAGGGTGGCGGGAGCAGTACTTC
>TRBV29-1|.|TRBD2|TRBJ2-1
CSGEGLAGGVEQFF
TGCAGCGGTGAGGGCTTAGCGGGAGGGGTTGAGCAGTTCTTC
>TRBV5-6|.|TRBD2|TRBJ2-1
CASSYGSGRAKGNEQFF
TGTGCCAGCAGTTACGGAAGCGGGAGGGCTAAGGGGAATGAGCAGTTCTTC
>TRBV20-1|.|.|TRBJ1-5
CCAINYRRQADQPQHF
TGCTGTGCTATCAATTATCGACGGCAAGCAGATCAGCCCCAGCATTTT
>TRBV10-3|few|.|TRBJ2-6
CAISEGDAFSSGANVLTF
TGTGCCATCAGTGAGGGGGACGCCTTTAGCTCTGGGGCCAACGTCCTGACTTTC
>TRBV5-1|many|.|TRBJ2-1
CASSFGTPNNEQFF
TGCGCCAGCAGCTTTGGGACTCCTAACAATGAGCAGTTCTTC